The clone carrying this T cell receptor (beta chain) occurred a few times. This sample was included in a study of identical twins. The CDR3 length is 15 residues. V dropped 6 bases and J dropped 4; count of bases not matched to a gene: 5. Germline V gene data show CDR1 as MNHEY and CDR2 as SVGEGT. MiXCR, run by TCRdb on the 5' RACE reads, gives a single entry per CDR3 protein. The profile shows a few hundred thousand distinct CDR3 sequences, about 10% of them singletons. The TCR sequence derives from a man over 45 in good health. Sequenced input: memory T cells sorted from blood. V usage is TRBV6-2 or TRBV6-3 and J usage is TRBJ2-1, with 11 positions matching TRBD2. CDR3 in DNA: TGTGCCAGCAGATATACTAGCGGGAGTTACAATGAGCAGTTCTTC. Amino acid sequence: CASRYTSGSYNEQFF.